These 14 T cell receptor beta chains were sequenced from one sample in a study of blood T cells in healthy people across ages. With a J-beta primer mix and a sample-barcoded 5' primer, a second PCR ran roughly 6 to 11 cycles. Using its own MiXCR run on the 5' RACE reads, TCRdb lists one record per CDR3 protein. The sample includes 1.5 million to 2 million distinct CDR3 sequences, about 39% of them seen just once. The sequencing sample was made of blood. These receptors all stem from a human donor in good health.

This chain joins TRBV29-1 and TRBJ1-1, with 10 nucleotides matching TRBD1. V gave up 7 bases and J gave up 1 base; unmatched junction bases: 9. Per the germline V gene, CDR1 is SQVTM and CDR2 is ANQGSEA. This CDR3 is 15 amino acids long. In DNA, the CDR3 is TGCAGCGCCTACCCCGGGACAGGGGAGAACACTGAAGCTTTCTTT. It specifies CSAYPGTGENTEAFF. The full variable domain, completed using reference TRBV29-1 and TRBJ1-1, is SAVISQKPSRDICQRGTSLTIQCQVDSQVTMMFWYRQQPGQSLTLIATANQGSEATYESGFVIDKFPISRPNLTFSTLTVSNMSPEDSSIYLCSAYPGTGENTEAFFGQGTRLTVV.

This clonotype was recorded a few times. The rearrangement links TRBV4-2 to TRBJ2-5; D might be TRBD2 (5 bases). V lost 5 bases to trimming and J lost 7 bases, with 14 bases between them. The length of the CDR3 is 13 residues. From germline, CDR1 is LGHNA and CDR2 YNFKEQ. For the CDR3, the DNA is TGTGCCAGCAGCGAGGACTCTTTGGGGACCCAGTACTTC. Its protein product is CASSEDSLGTQYF.

This clonotype was counted only a few times. The chain joins TRBV4-1 to TRBJ2-6; either TRBD1 or TRBD2 may supply D (6 bases each). Between the trimmed V and J ends, which lost 5 bases and 2 bases, there was a span of 25 bases. This CDR3 is 20 amino acids long. From germline, CDR1 is MGHRA and CDR2 YSYEKL. The CDR3 region has the DNA TGCGCCAGCAGCGACCCCGCACGTGGGGGGCGTAGAGCTGGGGCCAACGTCCTGACTTTC. This gives the protein CASSDPARGGRRAGANVLTF.

This clonotype was recorded a few times. The V gene is TRBV9, the J gene TRBJ2-3; D gene uncertain. The germline V gene encodes CDR1 SGDLS and CDR2 YYNGEE. There are 15 residues in the CDR3. The V end lost 5 bases, the J end lost 2 bases, and 15 bases lay between the germline ends. The CDR3 DNA is TGTGCCAGCAGGCCTACGGGCTCCCCCACAGATACGCAGTATTTT. It encodes CASRPTGSPTDTQYF.

V usage is TRBV4-1 and J usage is TRBJ2-4; 9 nucleotides align to TRBD2. Losses at the gene ends were 4 bases for V and 8 bases for J; bases not matched to a gene: 15. Germline V gene data show CDR1 as MGHRA and CDR2 as YSYEKL. The CDR3 extends over 17 amino acids. As DNA, the CDR3 is TGCGCCAGCAGCCGCCAAGGACTAGCGAGGGGGCTTGACATTCAGTACTTC. Translation: CASSRQGLARGLDIQYF.

The chain recombines TRBV6-2 or TRBV6-3 with TRBJ2-1; TRBD2 agrees at 8 bases. The CDR3 is 14 residues long. V was pared by 8 bases and J by 8 bases, with 11 bases of the junction left unmatched. CDR1 and CDR2 from the germline V gene are MNHEY and SVGEGT. CDR3 loop: CASGHRTSKDEQFF. The CDR3 nucleotides are TGTGCCAGCGGACACAGGACTAGCAAAGATGAGCAGTTCTTC.

J is TRBJ2-3 and V is TRBV13; D is unresolved. The V gene lost 8 bases and the J gene lost 6 bases, with 18 bases spanning the gap. Per the germline V gene, CDR1 is PRHDT and CDR2 is FYEKMQ (reference sequence). The CDR3 has 14 amino acids. CDR3 loop: CASYESGTVDTQYF. The CDR3 DNA sequence: TGTGCCAGCTATGAGTCGGGTACTGTGGATACGCAGTATTTT.

This clonotype was observed a handful of times. J is TRBJ1-2 and V is TRBV6-5, with D unclear. CDR1 and CDR2 (germline): MNHEY, SVGAGI. The CDR3 runs 15 residues. Trimming stripped 3 bases from V and 7 bases from J, with 18 bases between. CDR3 sequence: CASSYRGVAPGGYTF. CDR3 in DNA: TGTGCCAGCAGTTATCGTGGGGTTGCCCCCGGTGGCTACACCTTC.

This clonotype was detected ten times or more. V gene TRBV5-5 combines with J gene TRBJ2-7, with 10 bases matching TRBD2. Germline V gives CDR1 SGHKS, CDR2 YYEKEE (reference sequence). The CDR3 spans 15 residues. V gave up 2 bases and J gave up 0 bases; unmatched junction bases: 2. The CDR3 coding sequence is TGTGCCAGCAGCTTCCTAGCGGGGGCCTCCTACGAGCAGTACTTC. Translation gives CASSFLAGASYEQYF.

The CDR3 reads CASSLLILGRESLNTEAFF. CDR3 sequence (DNA): TGTGCCAGCAGCTTGCTCATACTCGGCCGAGAGTCCTTAAACACTGAAGCTTTCTTT. This chain connects TRBV7-8 to TRBJ1-1; D remains unclear. Germline V gene sequence: CDR1 SGHVS, CDR2 FQNEAQ. The CDR3 runs 19 residues. Deletions cut 3 bases from V and 2 bases from J, with 25 bases between.

The chain carries TRBV11-2 and TRBJ2-3; tentatively, D is TRBD1 (6 bases). CDR1 SGHAT and CDR2 FQNNGV come from the germline V gene. V was trimmed by 5 bases and J by 4 bases, leaving 16 bases between them. CDR3 length equals 15 residues. CDR3 loop: CASSVVGQPPDTQYF. The CDR3 nucleotides are TGTGCCAGCAGCGTCGTCGGACAGCCACCAGATACGCAGTATTTT.

This clonotype was recorded a few times. The V and J genes are TRBV28 and TRBJ2-2, with a possible D match to TRBD1 (5 bases). The length of the CDR3 is 12 residues. Germline V gene sequence: CDR1 MDHEN, CDR2 SYDVKM. Trimming pared 6 bases from V and 13 bases from J, leaving 15 bases between. The CDR3 loop reads CASSYDSFGLFF. CDR3 in DNA: TGTGCCAGCAGCTATGACAGCTTTGGGCTGTTTTTT.

This clonotype was seen more than once but under ten times. The chain links TRBV7-3 to TRBJ2-1; possibly TRBD2 for D (5 bases). Germline V CDR1 and CDR2: SGHTA, FQGTGA. The CDR3 runs to 17 residues. The V end lost 5 bases, the J end lost 5 bases, and 22 bases lay between the germline ends. The CDR3 is CASSPQRSGMGHNEQFF. CDR3 DNA sequence: TGTGCCAGCAGCCCCCAGCGGTCAGGTATGGGCCACAATGAGCAGTTCTTC.

This clonotype occurred many times. V usage is TRBV9 and J usage is TRBJ2-1; 9 bases are shared with TRBD1. CDR1 and CDR2 (germline): SGDLS, YYNGEE. Losses at the gene ends were 4 bases for V and 5 bases for J; bases not matched to a gene: 7. The CDR3 is 15 residues long. CDR3 in DNA: TGTGCCAGCAGCCCAGGACAGGGGCGCGACAATGAGCAGTTCTTC. This codes for CASSPGQGRDNEQFF.